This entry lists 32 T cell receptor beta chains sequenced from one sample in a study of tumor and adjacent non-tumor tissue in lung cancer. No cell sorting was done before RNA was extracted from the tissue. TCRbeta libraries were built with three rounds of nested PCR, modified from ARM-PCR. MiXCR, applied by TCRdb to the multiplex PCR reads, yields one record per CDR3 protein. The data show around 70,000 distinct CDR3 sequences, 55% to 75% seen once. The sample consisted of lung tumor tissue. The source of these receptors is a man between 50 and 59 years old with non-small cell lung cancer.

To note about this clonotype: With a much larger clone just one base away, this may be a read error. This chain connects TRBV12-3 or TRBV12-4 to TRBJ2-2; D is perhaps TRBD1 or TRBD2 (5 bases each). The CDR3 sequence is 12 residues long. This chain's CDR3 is CASSLGFGALFF. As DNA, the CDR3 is TGTGCCAGCAGTTTAGGATTCGGGGCGCTGTTTTTT.

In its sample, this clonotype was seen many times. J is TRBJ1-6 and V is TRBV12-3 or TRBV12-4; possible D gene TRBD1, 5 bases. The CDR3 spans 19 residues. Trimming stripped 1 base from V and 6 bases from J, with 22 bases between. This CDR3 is CASSLEGLGGLGINSPLHF. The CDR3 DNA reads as TGTGCCAGCAGTTTAGAGGGGTTGGGGGGACTAGGAATTAATTCACCCCTCCACTTT.

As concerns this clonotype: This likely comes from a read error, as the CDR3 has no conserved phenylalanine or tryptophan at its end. The CDR3 nucleotides are TGTGCCAGCAGCCTACAGGGGGGTTTGAACACTCAGTACCTC. Amino acids: CASSLQGGLNTQYL. V gene TRBV7-9 combines with J gene TRBJ2-4, with TRBD1 matching over 8 bases. Germline lookup yields CDR1 SEHNR and CDR2 FQNEAQ (reference sequence). The CDR3 is made up of 14 amino acids.

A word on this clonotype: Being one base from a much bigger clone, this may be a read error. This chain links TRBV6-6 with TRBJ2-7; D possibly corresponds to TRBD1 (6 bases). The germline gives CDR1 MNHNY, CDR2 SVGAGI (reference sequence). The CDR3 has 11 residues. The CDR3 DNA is TGTTCCAGCTCTGGACAGAGCGAGCAGTACTTC. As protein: CSSSGQSEQYF.

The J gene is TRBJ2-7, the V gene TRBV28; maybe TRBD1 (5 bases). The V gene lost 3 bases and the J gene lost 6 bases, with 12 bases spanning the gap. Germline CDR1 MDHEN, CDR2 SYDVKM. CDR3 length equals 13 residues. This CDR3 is CASSLGRVSEQYF. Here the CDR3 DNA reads TGTGCCAGCAGTTTGGGCAGGGTAAGCGAGCAGTACTTC.

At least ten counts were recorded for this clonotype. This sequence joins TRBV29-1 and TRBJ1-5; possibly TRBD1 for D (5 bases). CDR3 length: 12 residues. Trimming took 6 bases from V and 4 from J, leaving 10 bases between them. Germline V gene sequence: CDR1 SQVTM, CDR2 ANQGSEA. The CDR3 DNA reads TGCAGCGTGGGGCAGGTTAATCAGCCCCAGCATTTT. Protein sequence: CSVGQVNQPQHF.

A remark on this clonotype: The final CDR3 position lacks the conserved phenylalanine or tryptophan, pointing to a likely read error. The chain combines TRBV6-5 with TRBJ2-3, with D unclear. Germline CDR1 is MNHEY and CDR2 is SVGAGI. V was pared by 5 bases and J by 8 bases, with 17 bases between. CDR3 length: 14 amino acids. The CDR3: CASSPLPHSGTQYL. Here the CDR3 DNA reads TGTGCCAGCAGTCCACTCCCCCACTCTGGTACGCAGTATCTT.

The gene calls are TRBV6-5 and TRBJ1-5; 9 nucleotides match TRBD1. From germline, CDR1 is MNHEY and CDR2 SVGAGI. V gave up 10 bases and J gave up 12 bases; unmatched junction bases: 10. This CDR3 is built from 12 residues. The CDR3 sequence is CANSRGQGRQHF. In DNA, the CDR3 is TGTGCCAACAGCCGTGGACAGGGGCGCCAGCATTTT.

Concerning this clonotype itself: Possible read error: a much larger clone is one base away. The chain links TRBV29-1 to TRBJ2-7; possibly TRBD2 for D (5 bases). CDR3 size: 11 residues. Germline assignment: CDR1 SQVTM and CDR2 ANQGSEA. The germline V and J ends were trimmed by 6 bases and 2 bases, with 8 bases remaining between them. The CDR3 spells CSVRRAYEQYF. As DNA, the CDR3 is TGCAGCGTAAGGCGGGCCTACGAGCAGTACTTC.

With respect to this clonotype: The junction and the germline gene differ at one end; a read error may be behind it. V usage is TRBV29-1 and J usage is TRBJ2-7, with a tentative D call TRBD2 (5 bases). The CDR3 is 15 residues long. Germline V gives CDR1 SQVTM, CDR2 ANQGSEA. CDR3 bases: TGCAGCATTGAAGAAGCCACGGGGAAAGACGGCGAGCAGTACTTC. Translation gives CSIEEATGKDGEQYF.

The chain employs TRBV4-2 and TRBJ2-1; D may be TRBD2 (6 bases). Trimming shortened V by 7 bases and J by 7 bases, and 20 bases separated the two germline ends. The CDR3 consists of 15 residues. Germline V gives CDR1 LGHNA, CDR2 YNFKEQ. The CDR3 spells CASNHLSGGLNEQFF. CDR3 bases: TGTGCCAGCAACCACCTAAGCGGAGGGTTGAATGAGCAGTTCTTC.

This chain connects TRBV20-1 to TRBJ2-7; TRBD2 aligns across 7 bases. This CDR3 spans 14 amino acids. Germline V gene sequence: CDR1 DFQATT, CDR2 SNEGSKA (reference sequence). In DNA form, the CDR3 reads TGCAATTCTGGCCGGGGCGGGAGAGGATACGAGCAGTACTTC. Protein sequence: CNSGRGGRGYEQYF.

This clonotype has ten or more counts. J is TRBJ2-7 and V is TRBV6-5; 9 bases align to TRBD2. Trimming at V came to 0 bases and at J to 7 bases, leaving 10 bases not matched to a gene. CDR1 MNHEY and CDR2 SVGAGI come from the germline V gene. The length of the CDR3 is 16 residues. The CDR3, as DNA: TGTGCCAGCAGTTACTCGAGGCGCGGGGGGGCGGAAGAGCAGTACTTC. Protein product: CASSYSRRGGAEEQYF.

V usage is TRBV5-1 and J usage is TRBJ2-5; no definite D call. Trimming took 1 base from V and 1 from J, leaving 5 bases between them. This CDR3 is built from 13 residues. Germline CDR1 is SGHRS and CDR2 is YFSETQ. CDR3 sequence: CASSLYLQETQYF. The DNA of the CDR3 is TGCGCCAGCAGCTTGTATCTCCAAGAGACCCAGTACTTC.

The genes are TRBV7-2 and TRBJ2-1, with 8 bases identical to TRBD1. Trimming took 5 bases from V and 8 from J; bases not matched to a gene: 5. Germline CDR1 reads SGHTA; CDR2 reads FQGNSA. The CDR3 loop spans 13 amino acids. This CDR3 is CASSAPDRDEQFF. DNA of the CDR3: TGTGCCAGCAGCGCCCCGGACAGGGATGAGCAGTTCTTC.

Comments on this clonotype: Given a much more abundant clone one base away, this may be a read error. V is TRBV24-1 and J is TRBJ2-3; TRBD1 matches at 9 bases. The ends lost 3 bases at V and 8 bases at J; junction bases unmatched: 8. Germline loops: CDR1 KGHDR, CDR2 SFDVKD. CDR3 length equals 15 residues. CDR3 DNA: TGTGCCACCAGTGATAGCGGGACAGGGATGAGTACGCAGTATTTT. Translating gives CATSDSGTGMSTQYF.

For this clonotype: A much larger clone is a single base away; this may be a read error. CDR3 sequence (DNA): TGTGCCACCGGCCTCCGGAAGAGCTCTGGAAACACCATATATTTT. This sequence encodes CATGLRKSSGNTIYF. This chain joins TRBV6-1 and TRBJ1-3; D gene unclear. Germline values: CDR1 MNHNS, CDR2 SASEGT. The V end was cut by 10 bases, the J end by 0 bases, with 16 bases between. The CDR3 is 15 amino acids.

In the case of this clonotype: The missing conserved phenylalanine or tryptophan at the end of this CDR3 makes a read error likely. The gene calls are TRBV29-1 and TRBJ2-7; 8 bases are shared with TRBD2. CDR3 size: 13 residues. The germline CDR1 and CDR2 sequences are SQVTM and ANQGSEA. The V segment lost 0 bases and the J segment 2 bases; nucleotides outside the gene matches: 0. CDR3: CSVEEAGAYEQYL. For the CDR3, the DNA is TGCAGCGTTGAAGAAGCGGGGGCCTACGAGCAGTACTTA.

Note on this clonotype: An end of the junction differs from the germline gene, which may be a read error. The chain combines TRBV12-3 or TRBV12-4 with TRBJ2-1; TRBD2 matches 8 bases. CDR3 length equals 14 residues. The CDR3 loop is CACSFGGVYSEQFF. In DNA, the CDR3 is TGTGCCTGCAGTTTCGGGGGGGTGTACAGTGAGCAGTTCTTC.

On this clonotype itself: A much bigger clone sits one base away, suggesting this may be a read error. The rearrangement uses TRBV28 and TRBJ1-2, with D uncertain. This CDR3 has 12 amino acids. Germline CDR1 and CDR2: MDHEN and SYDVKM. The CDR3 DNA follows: TGTGGCAGTCGGGAACTATTATCGGGCTACACCTTC. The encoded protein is CGSRELLSGYTF.

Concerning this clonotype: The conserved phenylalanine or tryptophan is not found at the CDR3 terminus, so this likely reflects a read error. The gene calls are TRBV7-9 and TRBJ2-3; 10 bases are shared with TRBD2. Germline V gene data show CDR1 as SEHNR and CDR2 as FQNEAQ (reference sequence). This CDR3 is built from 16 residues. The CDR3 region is CASGLVAGGRANTQYL. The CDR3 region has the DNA TGTGCCAGCGGCTTAGTAGCGGGAGGTCGAGCAAATACGCAGTATCTT.

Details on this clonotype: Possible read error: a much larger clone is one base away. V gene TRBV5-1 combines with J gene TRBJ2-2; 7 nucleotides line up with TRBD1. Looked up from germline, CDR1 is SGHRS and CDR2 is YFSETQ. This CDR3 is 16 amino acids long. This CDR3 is CACSLEGGAHTGELFF. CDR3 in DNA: TGCGCCTGCAGCTTGGAAGGGGGCGCTCACACCGGGGAGCTGTTTTTT.

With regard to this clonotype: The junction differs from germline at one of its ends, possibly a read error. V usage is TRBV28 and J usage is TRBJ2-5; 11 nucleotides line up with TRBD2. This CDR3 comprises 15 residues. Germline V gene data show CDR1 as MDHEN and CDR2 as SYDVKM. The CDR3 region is CASSELAGVHETLYF. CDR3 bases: TGTGCCAGCAGTGAACTAGCGGGGGTACATGAGACCCTGTACTTC.

The DNA for the CDR3 is TGTGCCAGCGAGCTTGTGGCGGGGGTCGAGACCCAGTACTTC. Its translation is CASELVAGVETQYF. This chain uses TRBV28 with TRBJ2-5, with TRBD2 matching over 7 bases. V shed 8 bases and J 5 bases; nucleotides not matched to a gene: 11. This CDR3 is built from 14 residues. Germline V gene sequence: CDR1 MDHEN, CDR2 SYDVKM.

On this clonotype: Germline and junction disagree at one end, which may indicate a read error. CDR3 DNA: TGTGCCAGCAGCCAAGATCGTGGAGCGGGAGGAGGATACAAGCAATACTTC. It translates to CASSQDRGAGGGYKQYF. The chain combines TRBV4-2 with TRBJ2-7; TRBD2 agrees at 9 bases. Per the germline V gene, CDR1 is LGHNA and CDR2 is YNFKEQ. This CDR3 region has 17 residues.

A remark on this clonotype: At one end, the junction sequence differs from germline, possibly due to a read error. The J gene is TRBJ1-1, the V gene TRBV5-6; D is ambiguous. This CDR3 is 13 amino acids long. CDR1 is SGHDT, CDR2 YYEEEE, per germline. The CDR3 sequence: CVSTLTANTGAFF. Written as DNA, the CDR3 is TGTGTCAGCACCTTGACTGCGAACACTGGAGCTTTCTTT.

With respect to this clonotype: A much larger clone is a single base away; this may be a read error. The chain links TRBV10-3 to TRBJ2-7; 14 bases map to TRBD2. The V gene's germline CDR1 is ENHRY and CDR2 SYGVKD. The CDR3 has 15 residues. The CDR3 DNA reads TGTGTCATCAGGCCGACTAGCGGGGGGGCTAACGAGCAGTACTTC. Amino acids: CVIRPTSGGANEQYF.

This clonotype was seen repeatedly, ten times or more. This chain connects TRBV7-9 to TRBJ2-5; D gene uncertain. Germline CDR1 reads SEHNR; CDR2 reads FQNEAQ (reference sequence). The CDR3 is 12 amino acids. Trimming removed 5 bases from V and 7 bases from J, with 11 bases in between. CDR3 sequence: CASSPSSGTQYF. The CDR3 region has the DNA TGTGCCAGCAGCCCCTCTTCGGGGACCCAGTACTTC.

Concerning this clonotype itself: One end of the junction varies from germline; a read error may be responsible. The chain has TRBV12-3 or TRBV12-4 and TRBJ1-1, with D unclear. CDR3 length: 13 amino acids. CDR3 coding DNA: TGTGGCAGCAGTTGGACCCCGGACACTGAAGCTTTCTTT. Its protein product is CGSSWTPDTEAFF.

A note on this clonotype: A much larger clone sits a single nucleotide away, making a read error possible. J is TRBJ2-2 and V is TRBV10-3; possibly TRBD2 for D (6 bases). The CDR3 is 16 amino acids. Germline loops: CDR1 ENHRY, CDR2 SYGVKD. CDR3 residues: CAIRSGQTPNTGGLFF. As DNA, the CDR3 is TGTGCCATCCGATCCGGTCAGACACCGAACACCGGGGGGCTGTTTTTT.

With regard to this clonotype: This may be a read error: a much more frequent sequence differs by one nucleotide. CDR3 nucleotides: TGTGCCAGCAACGGGGGGGCGATTGAGCACTTCTTC. The encoded protein is CASNGGAIEHFF. The chain combines TRBV7-9 with TRBJ2-1, with TRBD2 matching over 8 bases. The germline V gene encodes CDR1 SEHNR and CDR2 FQNEAQ (reference sequence). This CDR3 is built from 12 residues.

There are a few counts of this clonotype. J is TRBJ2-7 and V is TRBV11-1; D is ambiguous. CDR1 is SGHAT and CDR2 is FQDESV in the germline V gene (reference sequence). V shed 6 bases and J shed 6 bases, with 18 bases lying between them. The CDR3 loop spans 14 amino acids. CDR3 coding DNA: TGTGCCAGCAGTTTATCGCAAGGATTCTGCGAGCAGTACTTC. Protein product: CASSLSQGFCEQYF.